This T cell receptor beta chain is drawn from a study of blood T cell repertoires in COVID-19. The authors' processing: For nucleated cells, counts were estimated from reference gene primer amplification. Sequenced by immunoSEQ multiplex PCR; TCRdb stores in-frame clones only, minus some. The DNA was the basis for D and trimming; V, J and clone size are from that table. The sample consists of about 170,000 clones, approximately 87% of them appearing once. This TCR derives from a man aged 18-30 years with active or convalescent COVID-19. The sample taken for sequencing was peripheral blood.

CDR3 nucleotides: TGTGCCACCAGCAGGTCCAGATACGAGCAGTACTTC. This encodes CATSRSRYEQYF. V is TRBV15 and J is TRBJ2-7; no clear D. V lost 3 bases to trimming and J lost 4 bases, with 7 bases between them. There are 12 residues in the CDR3. Germline CDR1 is LNHNV and CDR2 is YYDKDF (reference sequence).